The text below deals with one TCR beta chain. Method: immunoSEQ multiplex PCR; TCRdb's copy keeps in-frame clones and lacks some. The sample lists approximately 90,000 clones; more than 65% were seen once. The data belong to a study of blood T cell repertoires in COVID-19. Study as a whole: The study drew acute and convalescent COVID-19 samples from the United States, Italy and Spain. Nucleic acid was either cDNA or gDNA, and it came from T cells, B-cell-depleted T cells, or PBMCs.

Germline V gives CDR1 MNHEY, CDR2 SVGEGT. V was cut by 6 bases and J by 2 bases, with 10 bases left in between. The CDR3 totals 13 residues. The rearrangement links TRBV6-2 or TRBV6-3 to TRBJ1-1; D is undetermined. Input material: peripheral blood. The receptor's source is a man aged 65 to 85 with acute or convalescent COVID-19. CDR3 residues: CASSPRENTEAFF. The CDR3 DNA sequence: TGTGCCAGCAGCCCCCGGGAAAACACTGAAGCTTTCTTT.